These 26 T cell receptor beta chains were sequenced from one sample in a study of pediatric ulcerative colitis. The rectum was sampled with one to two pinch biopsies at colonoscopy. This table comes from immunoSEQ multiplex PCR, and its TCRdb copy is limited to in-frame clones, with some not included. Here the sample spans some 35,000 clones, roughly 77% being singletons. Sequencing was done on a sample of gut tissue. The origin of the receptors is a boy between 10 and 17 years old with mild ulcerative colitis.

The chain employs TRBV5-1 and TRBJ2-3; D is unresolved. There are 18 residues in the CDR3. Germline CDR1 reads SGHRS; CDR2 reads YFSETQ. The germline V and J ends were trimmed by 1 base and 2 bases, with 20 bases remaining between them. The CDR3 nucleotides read TGCGCCAGCAGCTTGAGCCCGACTCTACGACTTCCCACAGATACGCAGTATTTT. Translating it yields CASSLSPTLRLPTDTQYF.

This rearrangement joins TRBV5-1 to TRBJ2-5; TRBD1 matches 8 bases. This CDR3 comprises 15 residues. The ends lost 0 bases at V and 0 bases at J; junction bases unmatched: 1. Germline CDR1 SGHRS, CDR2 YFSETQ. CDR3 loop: CASSLGGQDQETQYF. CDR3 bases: TGCGCCAGCAGCTTGGGGGGACAGGACCAAGAGACCCAGTACTTC. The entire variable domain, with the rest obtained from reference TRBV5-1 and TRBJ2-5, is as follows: KAGVTQTPRYLIKTRGQQVTLSCSPISGHRSVSWYQQTPGQGLQFLFEYFSETQRNKGNFPGRFSGRQFSNSRSEMNVSTLELGDSALYLCASSLGGQDQETQYFGPGTRLLVL.

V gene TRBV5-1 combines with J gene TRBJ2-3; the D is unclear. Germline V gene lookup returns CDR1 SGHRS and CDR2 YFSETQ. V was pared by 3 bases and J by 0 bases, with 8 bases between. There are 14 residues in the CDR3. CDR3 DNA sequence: TGCGCCAGCAGCTCTCCGGGTAGCACAGATACGCAGTATTTT. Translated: CASSSPGSTDTQYF.

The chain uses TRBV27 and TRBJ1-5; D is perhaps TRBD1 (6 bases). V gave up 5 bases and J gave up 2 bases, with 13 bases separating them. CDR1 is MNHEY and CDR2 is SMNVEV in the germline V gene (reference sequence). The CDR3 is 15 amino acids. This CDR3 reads CASSLQGWGNQPQHF. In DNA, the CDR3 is TGTGCCAGCAGTCTACAGGGCTGGGGCAATCAGCCCCAGCATTTT.

This CDR3 is CASSEHETYNEQFF. The CDR3 DNA reads TGTGCCAGCAGTGAGCACGAAACCTACAATGAGCAGTTCTTC. This chain links TRBV2 with TRBJ2-1; D is unresolved. The CDR3 contains 14 residues. Germline loops: CDR1 SNHLY, CDR2 FYNNEI. Between the trimmed V and J ends, which lost 3 bases and 2 bases, there was a span of 8 bases. Together with reference TRBV2 and TRBJ2-1, the CDR3 gives the full variable domain: EPEVTQTPSHQVTQMGQEVILRCVPISNHLYFYWYRQILGQKVEFLVSFYNNEISEKSEIFDDQFSVERPDGSNFTLKIRSTKLEDSAMYFCASSEHETYNEQFFGPGTRLTVL.

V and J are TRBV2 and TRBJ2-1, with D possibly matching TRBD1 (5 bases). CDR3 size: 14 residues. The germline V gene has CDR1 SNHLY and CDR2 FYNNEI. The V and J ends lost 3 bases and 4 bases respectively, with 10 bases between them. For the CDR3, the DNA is TGTGCCAGCAGTGAGGGGCCTTCTTACAATGAGCAGTTCTTC. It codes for CASSEGPSYNEQFF.

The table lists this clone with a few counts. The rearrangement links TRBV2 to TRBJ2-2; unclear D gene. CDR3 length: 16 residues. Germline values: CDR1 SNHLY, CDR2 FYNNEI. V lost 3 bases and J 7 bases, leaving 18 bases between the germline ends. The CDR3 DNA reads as TGTGCCAGCAGTGATCCGAGCAACCCCGGTGTCGGGGAGCTGTTTTTT. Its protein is CASSDPSNPGVGELFF.

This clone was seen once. The CDR3 DNA sequence: TGTGCCATCAGAGCTGACCGGGACATAAATGAGCAGTTCTTC. This translates into CAIRADRDINEQFF. V and J are TRBV10-3 and TRBJ2-1; tentatively, D is TRBD1 (6 bases). The CDR3 sequence is 14 residues long. From germline, CDR1 is ENHRY and CDR2 SYGVKD. V gave up 6 bases and J gave up 7 bases, with 16 bases separating them.

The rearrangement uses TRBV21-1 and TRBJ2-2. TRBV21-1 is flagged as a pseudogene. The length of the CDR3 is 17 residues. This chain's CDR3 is CASSKDFARRNTGELFF. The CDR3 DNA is TGTGCCAGCAGCAAGGATTTCGCCAGGAGGAACACCGGGGAGCTGTTTTTT.

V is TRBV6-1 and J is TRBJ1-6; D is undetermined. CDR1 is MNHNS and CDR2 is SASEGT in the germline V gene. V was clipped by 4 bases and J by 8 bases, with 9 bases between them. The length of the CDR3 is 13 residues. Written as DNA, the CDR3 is TGTGCCAGCAGTGGAAGTTGGGATTCACCCCTCCACTTT. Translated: CASSGSWDSPLHF.

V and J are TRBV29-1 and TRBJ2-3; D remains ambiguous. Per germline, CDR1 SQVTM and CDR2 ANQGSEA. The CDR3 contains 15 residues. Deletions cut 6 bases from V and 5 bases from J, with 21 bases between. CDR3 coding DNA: TGCAGCGTCCCCGTAGACTCATATACGGGAGATACGCAGTATTTT. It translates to CSVPVDSYTGDTQYF.

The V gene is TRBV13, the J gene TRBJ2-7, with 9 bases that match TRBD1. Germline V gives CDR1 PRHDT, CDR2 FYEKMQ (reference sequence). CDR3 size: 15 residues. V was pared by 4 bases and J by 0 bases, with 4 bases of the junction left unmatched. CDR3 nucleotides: TGTGCCAGCAGCTCTGGGACAGGGAGCTCCTACGAGCAGTACTTC. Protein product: CASSSGTGSSYEQYF.

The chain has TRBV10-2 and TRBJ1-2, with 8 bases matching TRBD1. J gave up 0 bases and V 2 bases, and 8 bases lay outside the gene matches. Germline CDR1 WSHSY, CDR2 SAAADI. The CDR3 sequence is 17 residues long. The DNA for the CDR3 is TGCGCCAGCAGTGAGATGGACAGGGTAAAAGCTAACTATGGCTACACCTTC. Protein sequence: CASSEMDRVKANYGYTF.

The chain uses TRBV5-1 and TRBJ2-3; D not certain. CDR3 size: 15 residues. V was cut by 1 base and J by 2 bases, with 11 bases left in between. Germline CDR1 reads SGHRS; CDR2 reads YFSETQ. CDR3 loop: CASSLLAQITDTQYF. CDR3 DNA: TGCGCCAGCAGCTTGTTGGCCCAGATCACAGATACGCAGTATTTT.

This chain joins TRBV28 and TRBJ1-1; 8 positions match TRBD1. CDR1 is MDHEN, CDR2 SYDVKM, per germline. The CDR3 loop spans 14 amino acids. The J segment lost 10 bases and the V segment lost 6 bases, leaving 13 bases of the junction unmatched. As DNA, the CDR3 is TGTGCCAGCAGCCCAGGACAGGGCGGGGTAGGAGCTTTCTTT. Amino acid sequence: CASSPGQGGVGAFF.

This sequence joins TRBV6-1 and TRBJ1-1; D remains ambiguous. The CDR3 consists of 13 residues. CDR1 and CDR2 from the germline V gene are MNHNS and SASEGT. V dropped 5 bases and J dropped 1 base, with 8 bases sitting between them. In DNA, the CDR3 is TGTGCCAGCAGTATGTGGGGGAACACTGAAGCTTTCTTT. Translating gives CASSMWGNTEAFF.

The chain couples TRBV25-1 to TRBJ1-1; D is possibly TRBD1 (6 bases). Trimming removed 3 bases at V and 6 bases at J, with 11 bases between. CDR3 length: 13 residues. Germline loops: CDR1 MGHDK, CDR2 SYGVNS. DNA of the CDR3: TGTGCCAGCAGTGAGTCCAGGGGTTCTGAAGCTTTCTTT. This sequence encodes CASSESRGSEAFF.

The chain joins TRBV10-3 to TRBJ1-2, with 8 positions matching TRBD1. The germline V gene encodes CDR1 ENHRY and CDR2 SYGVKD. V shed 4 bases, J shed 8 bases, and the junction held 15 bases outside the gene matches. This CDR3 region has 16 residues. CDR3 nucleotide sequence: TGTGCCATCAGTGGTAGCGGACAGGGTTTTTCTCGAGGCTACACCTTC. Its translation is CAISGSGQGFSRGYTF.

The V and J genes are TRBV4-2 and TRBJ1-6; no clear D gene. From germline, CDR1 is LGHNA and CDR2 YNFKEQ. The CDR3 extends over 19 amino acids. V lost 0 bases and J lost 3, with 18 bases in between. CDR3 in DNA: TGTGCCAGCAGCCAAGACCCCCCGGGTAGGGCGGGCTATAATTCACCCCTCCACTTT. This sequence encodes CASSQDPPGRAGYNSPLHF.

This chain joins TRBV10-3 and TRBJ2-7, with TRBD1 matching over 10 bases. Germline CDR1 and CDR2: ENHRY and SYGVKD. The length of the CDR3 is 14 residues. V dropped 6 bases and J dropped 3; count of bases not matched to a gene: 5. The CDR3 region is CAIRGTGALYEQYF. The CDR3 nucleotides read TGTGCCATCAGGGGGACAGGGGCCCTCTACGAGCAGTACTTC.

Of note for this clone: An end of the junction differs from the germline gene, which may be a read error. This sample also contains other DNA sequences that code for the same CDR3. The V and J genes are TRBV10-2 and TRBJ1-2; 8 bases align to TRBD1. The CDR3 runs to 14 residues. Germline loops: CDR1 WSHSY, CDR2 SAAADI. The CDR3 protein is CASSGLTGGYGYTF. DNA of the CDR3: TGTGCCAGCAGTGGATTAACAGGGGGCTATGGCTACACCTTC.

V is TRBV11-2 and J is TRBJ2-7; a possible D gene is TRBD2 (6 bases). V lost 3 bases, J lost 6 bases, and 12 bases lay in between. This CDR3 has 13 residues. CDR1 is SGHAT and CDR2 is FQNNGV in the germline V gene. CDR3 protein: CASSLSGLFEQYF. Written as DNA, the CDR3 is TGTGCCAGCAGCTTGTCGGGACTGTTCGAGCAGTACTTC.

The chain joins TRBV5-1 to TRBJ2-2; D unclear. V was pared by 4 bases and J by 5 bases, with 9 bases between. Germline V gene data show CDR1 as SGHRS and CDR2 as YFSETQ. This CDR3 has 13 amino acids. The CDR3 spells CASSVKQTGELFF. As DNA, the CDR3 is TGCGCCAGCAGCGTGAAACAGACCGGGGAGCTGTTTTTT.

The CDR3 sequence is CASSQSVFEGQNTGELFF. Here the CDR3 DNA reads TGCGCCAGCAGCCAATCGGTGTTTGAGGGGCAGAACACCGGGGAGCTGTTTTTT. The chain uses TRBV4-1 and TRBJ2-2; D is possibly TRBD1 or TRBD2 (5 bases each). Germline V gene data show CDR1 as MGHRA and CDR2 as YSYEKL. This CDR3 region has 18 residues. V lost 2 bases, J lost 1 base, and 17 bases lay in between.

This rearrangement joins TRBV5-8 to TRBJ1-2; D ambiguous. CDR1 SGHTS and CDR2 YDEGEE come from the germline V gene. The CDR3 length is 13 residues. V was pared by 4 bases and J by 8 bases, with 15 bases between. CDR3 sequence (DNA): TGTGCCAGCAGCCGCGGACGGTCCTGGGGCTACACCTTC. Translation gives CASSRGRSWGYTF.

The CDR3 reads CASSRRTGSGNTIYF. Here the CDR3 DNA reads TGTGCCAGCAGCCGCCGGACAGGCTCTGGAAACACCATATATTTT. The rearrangement uses TRBV7-2 and TRBJ1-3; 7 bases map to TRBD1. V trimming: 5 bases; J trimming: 0 bases; junction bases outside the gene matches: 4. CDR1 SGHTA and CDR2 FQGNSA come from the germline V gene. The CDR3 sequence is 15 residues long.